The clone carrying this T cell receptor (beta chain) showed up just a few times. Antigen: not known. V lost 0 bases to trimming and J lost 0 bases, with 12 bases between them. The germline V gene encodes CDR1 MGHRA and CDR2 YSYEKL. The CDR3 extends over 17 amino acids. This sample was taken from a study of long-term antiretroviral therapy in people with HIV. The assay, immunoSEQ v3.0, was run at survey level. This table comes from immunoSEQ multiplex PCR, and its TCRdb copy is limited to in-frame clones, with some not included. This sample has fewer than 25,000 clones, with over 70% found just once. Whole-study findings and limits: There were no data on ART adherence, viral resistance or therapy changes, a gap that limits inferences about post-ART repertoire changes. Before ART, certain clones expanded, and these dominated the repertoire at all time points.

Material: unsorted PBMCs, obtained 2.9 years after starting antiretroviral therapy. This sequence was found in a young woman with HIV. This chain links TRBV4-1 with TRBJ1-5; D unresolved. CDR3 in amino acids: CASSQDQRAYSNQPQHF. In DNA, the CDR3 is TGCGCCAGCAGCCAAGATCAAAGGGCTTATAGCAATCAGCCCCAGCATTTT.